This TCR beta chain was captured by sequencing in a study of metastatic and nonmetastatic thyroid tumors (TCRdb year 2020). Describing the broader study: For patients with malignant and with benign thyroid disease, the researchers compared repertoires between peripheral blood samples and tumor or nodule tissue samples.

CDR1 and CDR2 are drawn from the germline V gene (reference sequence): DFQATT, SNEGSKA. Trimming takes 1 base from V and 0 bases from J, and the germline ends sit 16 bases apart. Its CDR3 holds 17 amino acids, cysteine through phenylalanine. CDR3 DNA is the only sequence kept; it has 51 bases, read in frame from the first base. Concerning this clone: Its antigen remains undetermined. Per-nucleotide qualities are absent, and no much larger clonotype sits a single base away.

None of the patients had been given any treatment before thyroid surgery. Using T-cell receptor beta sequencing, the researchers looked back retrospectively at clinical samples from patients, gathered between about 2012 and 2019. On the study overall, not on this receptor specifically: In both blood and tumor samples, TCR beta diversity was reported to be significantly higher in malignant tumors than in benign nodules.

Libraries were built with PCR. Reads for this sample came from an Illumina HiSeq 4000. High-throughput sequencing was used to profile the TCR beta-chain CDR3 region of every patient. The published analysis was carried out like this. A classifier to discriminate distant-metastatic papillary thyroid cancer patients was built from CDR3 differences across clinicopathological groups. The Shannon index was used to measure repertoire diversity, and the Morisita-Horn index was used to measure how similar tumor and blood repertoires were. The public reads were run again by TCRdb, first through fastp at Q25 and then through MiXCR, and only productive beta chains were kept. The V and J calls and clone size are TCRdb's, not the authors'. In all, the sample holds 53,000 or so clones, and more than 20% of those were seen once. In total, the top ten clones hold about 4.1% of the sample.

This TCR came from a female donor with papillary thyroid cancer or a benign thyroid nodule (not recorded which). Some clones in this sample may be carry-over from other donors' samples. The sample comprised blood. The chain uses TRBV20-1 and TRBJ1-3; the D gene is unclear. The DNA sequence follows: TGCAGTGCTAGAGGTCAGGCGGACGGCGGCTCTGGAAACACCATATATTTT. Its amino acids are CSARGQADGGSGNTIYF.